Shown below are 15 T cell receptor beta chains from a single sample sequenced in a study of vaccination effects on CD4 cells after COVID-19. The protocol was immunoSEQ multiplex PCR, while the TCRdb copy is restricted to in-frame clones and leaves out a portion. Of around 21,000 clones listed, 60% to 80% were seen once; the top ten hold approximately 10%. Prior to sequencing, the ViraFEST assay stimulated PBMC with viral peptide pools, which expanded the antigen-specific CD4+ T cells. On approximately day 9 of culture, CD4+ T cells were separated out. Vaccine recipients had no previous SARS-CoV-2 infection; their nucleocapsid antibodies were negative. These TCRs are of unknown antigen specificity. Sequences were derived from CD4+ T cells from PBMCs cultured with HCoV-NL63 spike peptides, sampled before COVID-19 vaccination. The receptors shown here come from a human donor who received a COVID-19 vaccine.

The V gene is TRBV19, the J gene TRBJ2-5, with 10 bases lining up with TRBD2. Looked up from germline, CDR1 is LNHDA and CDR2 is SQIVND (reference sequence). J was trimmed by 0 bases and V by 2 bases; bases with no gene match: 6. The CDR3 runs to 17 residues. This CDR3 reads CASSIHSAGGNQETQYF. In DNA form, the CDR3 reads TGTGCCAGTAGTATACACTCAGCGGGGGGGAACCAAGAGACCCAGTACTTC.

This clone has a handful of counts. The chain couples TRBV7-9 to TRBJ1-5; 7 nucleotides line up with TRBD1. The CDR3 length is 16 residues. V gave up 2 bases and J gave up 4 bases; unmatched junction bases: 8. Germline-derived CDR1 and CDR2 are SEHNR and FQNEAQ (reference sequence). The CDR3 spells CASSLWSGQVNQPQHF. DNA for the CDR3: TGTGCCAGCAGCTTATGGTCCGGACAGGTAAATCAGCCCCAGCATTTT. The full variable domain, its missing parts supplied by reference TRBV7-9 and TRBJ1-5, is DTGVSQNPRHKITKRGQNVTFRCDPISEHNRLYWYRQTLGQGPEFLTYFQNEAQLEKSRLLSDRFSAERPKGSFSTLEIQRTEQGDSAMYLCASSLWSGQVNQPQHFGDGTRLSIL.

The V and J genes are TRBV6-1 and TRBJ1-3; D is ambiguous. Germline CDR1 is MNHNS and CDR2 is SASEGT. The length of the CDR3 is 16 residues. V lost 2 bases, J lost 3 bases, and 14 bases lay in between. The CDR3 DNA follows: TGTGCCAGCAGTGAACCCGGGAGAGGTGGTGGAAACACCATATATTTT. It codes for CASSEPGRGGGNTIYF.

Relative to its sample, this clone is medium-sized (0.01 to 0.1%). The gene calls are TRBV19 and TRBJ2-5, with D perhaps TRBD2 (6 bases). This CDR3 is built from 14 residues. Germline assignment: CDR1 LNHDA and CDR2 SQIVND (reference sequence). V was cut by 4 bases and J by 2 bases, with 11 bases left in between. CDR3 region: CASSSLAIQETQYF. As DNA, the CDR3 is TGTGCCAGTAGTAGCCTAGCGATTCAAGAGACCCAGTACTTC.

This clone came up once. The CDR3 loop reads CASSSEFGVQRVDTQYF. The CDR3 nucleotides are TGTGCCAGCAGCTCTGAATTCGGGGTCCAGCGAGTAGATACGCAGTATTTT. The chain carries TRBV13 and TRBJ2-3; a weak D match, TRBD2 (5 bases). The CDR3 totals 17 residues. V was pared by 4 bases and J by 5 bases, with 22 bases between. Germline CDR1 is PRHDT and CDR2 is FYEKMQ (reference sequence).

In DNA, the CDR3 is TGTGCCAGCAGCGCCTCGGGAGGGTTTAAGGGGGCTTTCTTT. This gives the protein CASSASGGFKGAFF. The V and J genes are TRBV5-5 and TRBJ1-1; D possibly corresponds to TRBD1 (5 bases). The CDR3 is made up of 14 amino acids. Germline V gives CDR1 SGHKS, CDR2 YYEKEE (reference sequence). With 4 bases removed from V and 11 bases from J, the gap between germline ends came to 21 bases.

V usage is TRBV6-6 and J usage is TRBJ2-1; 8 bases map to TRBD1. This CDR3 has 15 amino acids. Trimming removed 6 bases from V and 10 bases from J; junction bases left unmatched: 14. Germline V lookup: CDR1 MNHNY, CDR2 SVGAGI (reference sequence). The CDR3 loop is CASRPNGQGTDEQFF. The CDR3 nucleotides are TGTGCCAGCAGACCCAACGGACAGGGTACGGACGAGCAGTTCTTC.

The chain is built from TRBV27 and TRBJ1-1; the D gene is possibly TRBD1 (5 bases). This CDR3 is built from 16 residues. V shed 4 bases and J shed 5 bases, with 20 bases lying between them. Germline lookup yields CDR1 MNHEY and CDR2 SMNVEV (reference sequence). The CDR3 coding sequence is TGTGCCAGCAGTTCCACTATTGCAGGGTCGGATACTGAAGCTTTCTTT. The encoded protein is CASSSTIAGSDTEAFF.

The V and J genes are TRBV7-2 and TRBJ2-5; 8 bases are shared with TRBD1. J was trimmed by 2 bases and V by 5 bases; bases with no gene match: 16. The CDR3 sequence is 18 residues long. The germline gives CDR1 SGHTA, CDR2 FQGNSA. CDR3 in DNA: TGTGCCAGCAGCCCTAGAGCAGGGGGCTTGGTGATTCAAGAGACCCAGTACTTC. Translated, it gives CASSPRAGGLVIQETQYF.

This chain connects TRBV19 to TRBJ2-5; the D gene is possibly TRBD1 (5 bases). Germline V CDR1 and CDR2: LNHDA, SQIVND (reference sequence). The CDR3 covers 13 residues. Trimming took off 2 bases at V and 5 bases at J, with 9 bases between the two ends. The CDR3 DNA sequence: TGTGCCAGTAGTATAAGGGGCGTGGAGACCCAGTACTTC. Its translation is CASSIRGVETQYF.

The chain recombines TRBV19 with TRBJ1-1; 10 bases fit TRBD1. This CDR3 is 16 amino acids long. Germline CDR1 reads LNHDA; CDR2 reads SQIVND (reference sequence). Losses at the gene ends were 3 bases for V and 6 bases for J; bases not matched to a gene: 10. Written as DNA, the CDR3 is TGTGCCAGTAGTATCTCCGGGACAGGGGCACACCCTGAAGCTTTCTTT. This translates into CASSISGTGAHPEAFF.

The V and J genes are TRBV19 and TRBJ2-2; the D is unclear. CDR3 length: 16 residues. CDR1 is LNHDA and CDR2 is SQIVND in the germline V gene (reference sequence). Trimming removed 11 bases at V and 7 bases at J, with 26 bases between. The CDR3 sequence: CASRVRELQWGGELFF. In DNA, the CDR3 is TGTGCCTCCCGGGTACGAGAGCTCCAGTGGGGCGGGGAGCTGTTTTTT.

Comment on this clone: The DNA is left out, because the CDR3 cannot be placed on it with certainty; the CDR3 is given as TCRdb lists it. The J gene is TRBJ2-4, the V gene TRBV13; the D call of TRBD2 is as the table states it, not checked on the DNA. The CDR3 spans 16 amino acids, including both terminal residues. Germline V lookup: CDR1 PRHDT, CDR2 FYEKMQ (reference sequence). The CDR3 here is CASSLGPLRAGDIQYF.

The chain links TRBV6-4 to TRBJ2-2; D unclear. CDR1 and CDR2 from the germline V gene are MRHNA and SNTAGT. Between the trimmed V and J ends, which lost 5 bases and 6 bases, there was a span of 10 bases. The CDR3 has 13 residues. The CDR3 DNA follows: TGTGCCAGCAGTTGGGAAAACTCCGGGGAGCTGTTTTTT. This gives the protein CASSWENSGELFF.

This chain uses TRBV5-1 with TRBJ1-3, with D maybe TRBD1 (5 bases). The CDR3 has 15 amino acids. CDR1 SGHRS and CDR2 YFSETQ come from the germline V gene. Trimming took 2 bases from V and 0 from J, leaving 9 bases between them. CDR3 amino acids: CASSFGTVSGNTIYF. The CDR3 DNA reads TGCGCCAGCAGCTTTGGGACGGTCTCTGGAAACACCATATATTTT.